The clone carrying this T cell receptor (beta chain) occurred many times. No antigen is known for it. This specimen comes from a study of blood T cells in healthy people across ages. There are 16 residues in the CDR3. Germline lookup yields CDR1 SGHVS and CDR2 FNYEAQ. V lost 5 bases and J 0 bases, leaving 14 bases between the germline ends. Primed by a sample-barcoded 5' primer and a J-beta primer mix, a second PCR proceeded for 7 to 11 cycles. TCRdb called the 5' RACE reads again in MiXCR, with one record for every CDR3 protein. The table has under 1,000,000 distinct CDR3 sequences, around 36% seen once. Study results and limitations: Higher diversity, along with more naive CD4+ cells, distinguished long-lived donors from aged donors.

The sample consisted of blood. This TCR was recovered from a man younger than 30 in good health. The rearrangement joins TRBV7-6 to TRBJ2-1; the D gene is possibly TRBD2 (5 bases). CDR3 nucleotide sequence: TGTGCCAGCAGCGTAGAAGCTACTAGCTCCTACAATGAGCAGTTCTTC. It specifies CASSVEATSSYNEQFF.